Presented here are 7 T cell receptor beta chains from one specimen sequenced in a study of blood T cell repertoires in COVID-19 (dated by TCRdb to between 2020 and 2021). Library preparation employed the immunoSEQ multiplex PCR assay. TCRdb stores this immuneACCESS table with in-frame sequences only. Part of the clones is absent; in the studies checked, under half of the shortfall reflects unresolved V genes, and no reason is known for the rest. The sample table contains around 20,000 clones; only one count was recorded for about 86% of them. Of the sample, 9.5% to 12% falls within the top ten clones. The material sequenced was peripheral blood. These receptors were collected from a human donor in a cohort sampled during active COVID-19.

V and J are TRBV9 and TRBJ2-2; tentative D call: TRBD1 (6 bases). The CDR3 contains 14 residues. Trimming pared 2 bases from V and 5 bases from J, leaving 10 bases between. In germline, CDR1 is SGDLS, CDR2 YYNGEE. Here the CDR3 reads CASSVIQGTGELFF. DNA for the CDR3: TGTGCCAGCAGCGTCATCCAGGGGACCGGGGAGCTGTTTTTT. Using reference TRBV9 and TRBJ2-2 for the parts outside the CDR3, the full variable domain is DSGVTQTPKHLITATGQRVTLRCSPRSGDLSVYWYQQSLDQGLQFLIQYYNGEERAKGNILERFSAQQFPDLHSELNLSSLELGDSALYFCASSVIQGTGELFFGEGSRLTVL.

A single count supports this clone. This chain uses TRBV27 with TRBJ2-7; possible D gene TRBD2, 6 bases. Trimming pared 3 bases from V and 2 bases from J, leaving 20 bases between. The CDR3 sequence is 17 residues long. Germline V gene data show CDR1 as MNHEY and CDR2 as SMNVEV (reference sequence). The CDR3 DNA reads TGTGCCAGCAGTTTCCTCCGAGTGGGAGGCCCCACCTACGAGCAGTACTTC. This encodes CASSFLRVGGPTYEQYF.

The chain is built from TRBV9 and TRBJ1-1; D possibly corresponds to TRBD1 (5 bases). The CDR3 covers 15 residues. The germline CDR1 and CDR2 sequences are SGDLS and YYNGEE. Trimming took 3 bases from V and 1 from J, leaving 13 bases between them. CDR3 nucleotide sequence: TGTGCCAGCAGCGCGGCATCTCAGGGGAACACTGAAGCTTTCTTT. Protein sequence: CASSAASQGNTEAFF.

The DNA for the CDR3 is TGTGCCAGCAGCTTTGGGACTAGCGACTACGAGCAGTACTTC. Amino acids: CASSFGTSDYEQYF. The chain recombines TRBV28 with TRBJ2-7; 10 bases are a match to TRBD2. Germline CDR1 is MDHEN and CDR2 is SYDVKM. Trimming removed 6 bases from V and 3 bases from J; junction bases left unmatched: 5. The CDR3 is 14 residues long. Together with reference TRBV28 and TRBJ2-7, the CDR3 gives the full variable domain: DVKVTQSSRYLVKRTGEKVFLECVQDMDHENMFWYRQDPGLGLRLIYFSYDVKMKEKGDIPEGYSVSREKKERFSLILESASTNQTSMYLCASSFGTSDYEQYFGPGTRLTVT.

The CDR3 coding sequence is TGTGCCAGCAGCGCGAGGCGGGGGGCGGGCTACAATGAGCAGTTCTTC. Translated: CASSARRGAGYNEQFF. The chain is built from TRBV11-2 and TRBJ2-1; 8 bases align to TRBD2. With V trimmed by 5 bases and J by 3 bases, 9 bases remained unmatched. Germline V gives CDR1 SGHAT, CDR2 FQNNGV. The CDR3 runs 16 residues.

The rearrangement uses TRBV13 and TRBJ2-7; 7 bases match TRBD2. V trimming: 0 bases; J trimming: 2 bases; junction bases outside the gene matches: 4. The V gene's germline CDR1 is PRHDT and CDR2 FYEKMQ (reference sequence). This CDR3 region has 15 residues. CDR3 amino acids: CASSLGGGFPYEQYF. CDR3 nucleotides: TGTGCCAGCAGCTTAGGCGGGGGGTTCCCCTACGAGCAGTACTTC.

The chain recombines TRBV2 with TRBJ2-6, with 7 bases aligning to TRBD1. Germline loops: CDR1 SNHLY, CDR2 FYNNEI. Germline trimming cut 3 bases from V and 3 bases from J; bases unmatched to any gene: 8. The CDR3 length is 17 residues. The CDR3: CASSERGTGVGANVLTF. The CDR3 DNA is TGTGCCAGCAGTGAGAGGGGCACAGGGGTTGGGGCCAACGTCCTGACTTTC.